The next 18 T cell receptor beta chains were all read from a single sample in a study of neurological immune-mediated disorders. TCRdb reprocessed the 5' RACE reads via MiXCR and lists one record per CDR3 protein. Of around 68,000 distinct CDR3 sequences in the sample, around 4% were seen once. Sequenced: PBMCs. The receptor source for this set is a man in his forties or fifties with multiple sclerosis.

This clonotype was recorded at least ten times. The CDR3 DNA sequence: TGCGCCAGCAGCTTGCAGGAGCGGGGGACAGATACGCAGTATTTT. Its translation is CASSLQERGTDTQYF. This chain uses TRBV5-1 with TRBJ2-3; 8 nucleotides align to TRBD2. There are 15 residues in the CDR3. Germline trimming cut 1 base from V and 3 bases from J; bases unmatched to any gene: 4. CDR1 and CDR2 from the germline V gene are SGHRS and YFSETQ. Supplemented by reference TRBV5-1 and TRBJ2-3, the full variable domain reads KAGVTQTPRYLIKTRGQQVTLSCSPISGHRSVSWYQQTPGQGLQFLFEYFSETQRNKGNFPGRFSGRQFSNSRSEMNVSTLELGDSALYLCASSLQERGTDTQYFGPGTRLTVL.

This clonotype was observed at least ten times. This chain joins TRBV27 and TRBJ1-2; perhaps TRBD1 as D (6 bases). V was trimmed by 3 bases and J by 5 bases, leaving 13 bases between them. The CDR3 spans 14 residues. Looked up from germline, CDR1 is MNHEY and CDR2 is SMNVEV (reference sequence). CDR3 in DNA: TGTGCCAGCAGTTTCCTTCGGGGGCCGTATGGCTACACCTTC. Protein sequence: CASSFLRGPYGYTF.

This clonotype was recorded many times. The chain is built from TRBV3-1 and TRBJ2-7; the D gene is possibly TRBD2 (5 bases). This CDR3 is built from 14 residues. Trimming left V 4 bases short and J 3 bases short, with 13 bases between. CDR1 and CDR2 (germline): LGHDT, YNNKEL (reference sequence). The CDR3 loop reads CASSPGLGIYEQYF. CDR3 sequence (DNA): TGTGCCAGCAGCCCCGGACTGGGAATCTACGAGCAGTACTTC.

This clonotype was found many times. CDR3 residues: CASSSGLGNTIYF. DNA for the CDR3: TGTGCCAGCAGCTCGGGACTTGGAAACACCATATATTTT. The chain uses TRBV7-9 and TRBJ1-3, with D possibly matching TRBD1 (5 bases). V lost 4 bases and J 3 bases, leaving 7 bases between the germline ends. The germline gives CDR1 SEHNR, CDR2 FQNEAQ (reference sequence). The CDR3 consists of 13 residues.

This clonotype has at least ten counts. The chain combines TRBV12-3 or TRBV12-4 with TRBJ1-2; the D gene is possibly TRBD1 (6 bases). V was pared by 6 bases and J by 4 bases, with 12 bases between. The CDR3 extends over 13 amino acids. CDR3 bases: TGTGCCAGCAGCGGAAGGACAGCCTATGGCTACACCTTC. Its protein is CASSGRTAYGYTF.

This clonotype came up many times. The chain joins TRBV4-2 to TRBJ2-3; maybe TRBD2 (5 bases). Germline V gives CDR1 LGHNA, CDR2 YNFKEQ. The CDR3 contains 16 residues. Trimming left V 0 bases short and J 8 bases short, with 18 bases between. CDR3 DNA sequence: TGTGCCAGCAGCCAAGACGTCACCGCCCCCCGGGGTACGCAGTATTTT. It translates to CASSQDVTAPRGTQYF.

This clonotype was seen many times. The chain has TRBV5-1 and TRBJ2-3, with 9 bases matching TRBD2. The V segment lost 1 base and the J segment 2 bases; nucleotides outside the gene matches: 5. In germline, CDR1 is SGHRS, CDR2 YFSETQ. This CDR3 comprises 16 residues. The CDR3 DNA sequence: TGCGCCAGCAGCTTGCCTCTAGCGGGGCTCACAGATACGCAGTATTTT. Residues: CASSLPLAGLTDTQYF.

This clonotype showed up many times. The chain recombines TRBV5-1 with TRBJ2-1; 12 bases map to TRBD2. Looked up from germline, CDR1 is SGHRS and CDR2 is YFSETQ. The CDR3 totals 15 residues. The J segment lost 6 bases and the V segment lost 3 bases, leaving 4 bases of the junction unmatched. The CDR3 is CASSSTSGGINEQFF. The CDR3 region has the DNA TGCGCCAGCAGCTCGACTAGCGGGGGTATCAATGAGCAGTTCTTC.

This rearrangement joins TRBV6-2 or TRBV6-3 to TRBJ2-7; D call uncertain. V lost 3 bases and J lost 7, with 13 bases in between. Germline V gives CDR1 MNHEY, CDR2 SVGEGT. This CDR3 contains 13 residues. The CDR3, as DNA: TGTGCCAGCAGTTATCTACCCCGCAAAGAGCAGTACTTC. It specifies CASSYLPRKEQYF.

This clonotype was counted many times. This rearrangement joins TRBV7-9 to TRBJ2-7; D is tentatively TRBD1 or TRBD2 (5 bases each). The CDR3 totals 15 residues. CDR1 SEHNR and CDR2 FQNEAQ come from the germline V gene (reference sequence). The V gene lost 3 bases and the J gene lost 3 bases, with 15 bases spanning the gap. As DNA, the CDR3 is TGTGCCAGCAGCTTTGGGGACCGGGCGGACTACGAGCAGTACGTC. Encoded protein: CASSFGDRADYEQYV.

This clonotype was recorded many times. The chain has TRBV5-1 and TRBJ1-1; 9 bases fit TRBD1. V trimming: 0 bases; J trimming: 3 bases; junction bases outside the gene matches: 3. The CDR3 runs 15 residues. Germline lookup yields CDR1 SGHRS and CDR2 YFSETQ. The CDR3 loop reads CASSLGTGVYTEAFF. The DNA of the CDR3 is TGCGCCAGCAGCTTGGGGACAGGGGTGTACACTGAAGCTTTCTTT.

In this sample, this clonotype turned up many times. This chain joins TRBV15 and TRBJ2-5, with TRBD1 matching 9 bases. V gave up 5 bases and J gave up 4 bases; unmatched junction bases: 8. CDR1 is LNHNV, CDR2 YYDKDF, per germline (reference sequence). This CDR3 region has 15 residues. In nucleotides, the CDR3 is TGTGCCACCAGCGAAGACAGGGGGAGGGGAGAGACCCAGTACTTC. Translation gives CATSEDRGRGETQYF.

The V call is TRBV20-1, the J call TRBJ1-5; D is uncertain. CDR3 size: 13 residues. Germline V gene data show CDR1 as DFQATT and CDR2 as SNEGSKA (reference sequence). The V and J ends lost 5 bases and 6 bases respectively, with 14 bases between them. CDR3 loop: CSARWTSGQPQHF. CDR3 DNA sequence: TGCAGTGCTCGTTGGACCTCCGGTCAGCCCCAGCATTTT.

This clonotype showed up many times. The chain has TRBV20-1 and TRBJ2-6, with 8 bases fitting TRBD1. The CDR3 contains 16 residues. Germline CDR1 reads DFQATT; CDR2 reads SNEGSKA (reference sequence). V was clipped by 6 bases and J by 0 bases; unmatched bases: 7. For the CDR3, the DNA is TGCAGTGCCGGACAGGGATCAGGCTCTGGGGCCAACGTCCTGACTTTC. Its translation: CSAGQGSGSGANVLTF.

This clonotype was picked up many times. V usage is TRBV6-6 and J usage is TRBJ1-5, with D unclear. Germline V CDR1 and CDR2: MNHNY, SVGAGI (reference sequence). Trimming shortened V by 7 bases and J by 6 bases, and 13 bases separated the two germline ends. The CDR3 length is 13 residues. DNA for the CDR3: TGTGCCAGCACCGAACGATGGCGTCAGCCCCAGCATTTT. It codes for CASTERWRQPQHF.

This clonotype was seen a handful of times. This rearrangement joins TRBV28 to TRBJ2-1; the match to TRBD2 covers 12 bases. Looked up from germline, CDR1 is MDHEN and CDR2 is SYDVKM. The CDR3 has 15 residues. Trimming at V came to 0 bases and at J to 14 bases, leaving 8 bases not matched to a gene. The CDR3 bases are TGTGCCAGCAGTTTATGGCTAGCGGGGGGGCAAGTAGAGTTCTTC. The encoded protein is CASSLWLAGGQVEFF.

This clonotype was counted many times. The rearrangement links TRBV9 to TRBJ1-6; D is possibly TRBD1 (6 bases). Germline V gene data show CDR1 as SGDLS and CDR2 as YYNGEE. CDR3 size: 15 residues. Trimming left V 0 bases short and J 10 bases short, with 14 bases between. CDR3 sequence: CASSVGGGRMSPLHF. The CDR3, as DNA: TGTGCCAGCAGCGTAGGCGGGGGGCGCATGTCACCCCTCCACTTT. The full variable domain, in which reference TRBV9 and TRBJ1-6 provide the parts outside the CDR3, is DSGVTQTPKHLITATGQRVTLRCSPRSGDLSVYWYQQSLDQGLQFLIQYYNGEERAKGNILERFSAQQFPDLHSELNLSSLELGDSALYFCASSVGGGRMSPLHFGNGTRLTVT.

About this clonotype: Possible read error: a much larger clone is one base away. The CDR3 is CASSLAGGTEALF. The CDR3 DNA follows: TGCGCCAGCAGCTTGGCAGGGGGGACTGAAGCTCTCTTT. The rearrangement uses TRBV5-1 and TRBJ1-1, with 7 nucleotides matching TRBD1. The CDR3 sequence is 13 residues long. In germline, CDR1 is SGHRS, CDR2 YFSETQ.